The 21 T cell receptor beta chains listed next were all sequenced from one sample in a study of response to subunit inactivated influenza vaccine. Via MiXCR, TCRdb re-called the RT-PCR reads, giving one row per CDR3 protein. The table lists 550,000 to 800,000 distinct CDR3 sequences, 15% to 19% of them singletons. The sample here was PBMCs from blood, taken less than 13 days after vaccination. These receptors all stem from a man aged 45-65 years who received an inactivated influenza vaccine.

This rearrangement joins TRBV3-1 to TRBJ1-4; no clear D. There are 14 residues in the CDR3. Germline V gene data show CDR1 as LGHDT and CDR2 as YNNKEL (reference sequence). The ends were cut back, 3 bases at V and 7 bases at J, with 12 bases in the middle. The chain's CDR3 is CASSHRLRGEKLFF. Here the CDR3 DNA reads TGTGCCAGCAGCCACAGACTTCGGGGTGAAAAACTGTTTTTT.

In this sample, this clonotype turned up a few times. The chain links TRBV4-2 to TRBJ2-1; 8 nucleotides agree with TRBD2. The CDR3 has 15 amino acids. The germline V gene has CDR1 LGHNA and CDR2 YNFKEQ. V gave up 5 bases and J gave up 5 bases; unmatched junction bases: 8. The CDR3 protein is CASSTTSGWDNEQFF. The CDR3 coding sequence is TGTGCCAGCAGCACAACTAGCGGTTGGGACAATGAGCAGTTCTTC.

This chain connects TRBV12-3 or TRBV12-4 to TRBJ2-1, with D unclear. Trimming took off 5 bases at V and 8 bases at J, with 7 bases between the two ends. The CDR3 length is 11 residues. This CDR3 is CASSPRYEQFF. DNA of the CDR3: TGTGCCAGCAGTCCCAGGTATGAGCAGTTCTTC.

This clonotype came up a few times. V is TRBV19 and J is TRBJ2-1, with 11 bases fitting TRBD2. Unmatched junction bases numbered 3, after V lost 6 bases and J lost 2 bases. Germline V gives CDR1 LNHDA, CDR2 SQIVND (reference sequence). The CDR3 has 15 residues. CDR3 in DNA: TGTGCCAGTAGACGACTAGCGGGACCCTACAATGAGCAGTTCTTC. Encoded protein: CASRRLAGPYNEQFF.

This clonotype came up a few times. The V call is TRBV4-2, the J call TRBJ2-7; the match to TRBD2 covers 13 bases. The CDR3 loop spans 15 amino acids. V shed 5 bases and J 3 bases; nucleotides not matched to a gene: 4. Germline lookup yields CDR1 LGHNA and CDR2 YNFKEQ. CDR3 in DNA: TGTGCCAGCAGCTCCGGGACTAGCGGGATCTACGAGCAGTACTTC. This gives the protein CASSSGTSGIYEQYF.

This clonotype occurred a few times. The chain employs TRBV5-6 and TRBJ1-2; possibly TRBD1 for D (5 bases). V was cut by 0 bases and J by 4 bases, with 10 bases left in between. This CDR3 is 14 amino acids long. Germline V lookup: CDR1 SGHDT, CDR2 YYEEEE. CDR3 protein: CASSLGGSGYGYTF. The CDR3 DNA sequence: TGTGCCAGCAGCTTGGGGGGGTCGGGCTATGGCTACACCTTC.

The table lists this clonotype with a few counts. The gene calls are TRBV6-2 or TRBV6-3 and TRBJ2-5; tentatively, D is TRBD1 (6 bases). V shed 6 bases and J shed 5 bases, with 16 bases lying between them. The length of the CDR3 is 14 residues. In germline, CDR1 is MNHEY, CDR2 SVGEGT. This CDR3 is CASSETTGSETQYF. The CDR3, as DNA: TGTGCCAGCAGCGAGACTACAGGGTCGGAGACCCAGTACTTC.

The chain employs TRBV6-1 and TRBJ2-2; D uncertain. CDR1 is MNHNS and CDR2 is SASEGT in the germline V gene. This CDR3 contains 14 residues. Trimming left V 5 bases short and J 2 bases short, with 9 bases between. The CDR3 DNA reads TGTGCCAGCAGTAGCTCCGACAACACCGGGGAGCTGTTTTTT. Its protein product is CASSSSDNTGELFF.

V usage is TRBV5-1 and J usage is TRBJ2-1; D uncertain. The CDR3 contains 12 residues. Germline V gene sequence: CDR1 SGHRS, CDR2 YFSETQ. The ends were cut back, 0 bases at V and 12 bases at J, with 10 bases in the middle. The CDR3 is CASSLAGPAQFF. The CDR3 DNA reads as TGCGCCAGCAGCTTGGCAGGACCAGCGCAGTTCTTC.

The J gene is TRBJ1-1, the V gene TRBV7-2; unclear D gene. CDR1 and CDR2 from the germline V gene are SGHTA and FQGNSA. The V and J ends lost 4 bases and 8 bases respectively, with 11 bases between them. This CDR3 spans 12 amino acids. The CDR3 region has the DNA TGTGCCAGCAGCTCCCCGGGGAGGGAAGCTTTCTTT. Protein product: CASSSPGREAFF.

This clonotype was seen a few times. The V gene is TRBV15, the J gene TRBJ2-3, with 10 bases fitting TRBD2. V dropped 6 bases and J dropped 0; count of bases not matched to a gene: 0. The germline CDR1 and CDR2 sequences are LNHNV and YYDKDF (reference sequence). The CDR3 loop spans 14 amino acids. CDR3 sequence (DNA): TGTGCCACCAGAGCGGGGGGGAGCACAGATACGCAGTATTTT. This translates into CATRAGGSTDTQYF. Full variable domain (outside the CDR3, taken from reference TRBV15 and TRBJ2-3): DAMVIQNPRYQVTQFGKPVTLSCSQTLNHNVMYWYQQKSSQAPKLLFHYYDKDFNNEADTPDNFQSRRPNTSFCFLDIRSPGLGDTAMYLCATRAGGSTDTQYFGPGTRLTVL.

This clonotype has more than one count but fewer than ten. This chain joins TRBV6-2 or TRBV6-3 and TRBJ1-5; D is unclear. V lost 9 bases and J 0 bases, leaving 12 bases between the germline ends. The CDR3 loop spans 14 amino acids. Germline assignment: CDR1 MNHEY and CDR2 SVGEGT. CDR3 nucleotide sequence: TGTGCCAGTGGTGGAGAGTATAGCAATCAGCCCCAGCATTTT. Protein product: CASGGEYSNQPQHF.

The table lists this clonotype with a few counts. The chain combines TRBV10-3 with TRBJ2-1; 8 bases fit TRBD2. CDR1 is ENHRY and CDR2 is SYGVKD in the germline V gene. This CDR3 region has 16 residues. The V gene end was trimmed by 0 bases and the J gene end by 3 bases; junction bases not matched to a gene: 4. CDR3 sequence: CAISESPSGYYNEQFF. In DNA form, the CDR3 reads TGTGCCATCAGTGAGTCCCCTAGCGGGTACTACAATGAGCAGTTCTTC.

The table lists this clonotype with a few counts. The CDR3 here is CASSLDGTMGGYTF. Written as DNA, the CDR3 is TGTGCCAGCAGCTTGGATGGCACTATGGGGGGCTACACCTTC. The chain employs TRBV5-5 and TRBJ1-2; no clear D. This CDR3 has 14 amino acids. The V end lost 0 bases, the J end lost 8 bases, and 14 bases lay between the germline ends. Germline V gene data show CDR1 as SGHKS and CDR2 as YYEKEE (reference sequence).

The chain uses TRBV5-5 and TRBJ1-6; D is unclear. The CDR3 contains 14 residues. The V gene lost 0 bases and the J gene lost 7 bases, with 8 bases spanning the gap. Germline lookup yields CDR1 SGHKS and CDR2 YYEKEE (reference sequence). CDR3: CASSLGSRNSPLHF. The CDR3 DNA reads as TGTGCCAGCAGCTTGGGGTCGAGAAATTCACCCCTCCACTTT.

This clonotype was counted a few times. The V and J genes are TRBV28 and TRBJ2-5; 10 bases fit TRBD2. This CDR3 contains 15 residues. The V gene end was trimmed by 2 bases and the J gene end by 10 bases; junction bases not matched to a gene: 10. Germline V gives CDR1 MDHEN, CDR2 SYDVKM. CDR3 sequence: CASSLGLADPSDQYF. As DNA, the CDR3 is TGTGCCAGCAGTTTAGGACTAGCGGACCCCAGCGACCAGTACTTC.

The rearrangement uses TRBV24-1 and TRBJ2-1, with 8 nucleotides matching TRBD2. Trimming cost V 4 bases and J 2 bases; bases outside gene matches: 9. The germline V gene has CDR1 KGHDR and CDR2 SFDVKD. The CDR3 consists of 17 residues. This CDR3 reads CATSDPTTSDAYNEQFF. The CDR3 bases are TGTGCCACCAGTGACCCCACGACTAGCGACGCCTACAATGAGCAGTTCTTC.

This clonotype was seen a handful of times. CDR3 loop: CSVATSGAYNEQFF. CDR3 in DNA: TGCAGCGTTGCAACTAGCGGGGCCTACAATGAGCAGTTCTTC. The rearrangement links TRBV29-1 to TRBJ2-1; 10 bases line up with TRBD2. The V segment lost 4 bases and the J segment 2 bases; nucleotides outside the gene matches: 2. Germline V gene data show CDR1 as SQVTM and CDR2 as ANQGSEA. CDR3 length: 14 residues.

This chain uses TRBV4-1 with TRBJ2-3; D perhaps matches TRBD2 (6 bases). V was cut by 0 bases and J by 1 base, with 17 bases left in between. Germline CDR1 is MGHRA and CDR2 is YSYEKL. The CDR3 is 18 residues long. CDR3 residues: CASSQDREAASGTDTQYF. The CDR3 DNA sequence: TGCGCCAGCAGCCAAGATAGGGAGGCAGCCTCTGGCACAGATACGCAGTATTTT.

The chain recombines TRBV10-3 with TRBJ1-4; no reliable D call. The CDR3 runs 14 residues. CDR1 and CDR2 from the germline V gene are ENHRY and SYGVKD. V was clipped by 0 bases and J by 5 bases, with 7 bases between them. The CDR3 sequence: CAISESKGNEKLFF. CDR3 DNA sequence: TGTGCCATCAGTGAGTCGAAAGGGAATGAAAAACTGTTTTTT.

This clonotype came up a few times. This rearrangement joins TRBV29-1 to TRBJ2-5; D unresolved. Germline CDR1 reads SQVTM; CDR2 reads ANQGSEA. With 0 bases removed from V and 5 bases from J, the gap between germline ends came to 16 bases. The CDR3 is 15 residues long. CDR3 sequence (DNA): TGCAGCGTTGAAGATCGCGGCCAGGTGGAGGAGACCCAGTACTTC. Its translation: CSVEDRGQVEETQYF.